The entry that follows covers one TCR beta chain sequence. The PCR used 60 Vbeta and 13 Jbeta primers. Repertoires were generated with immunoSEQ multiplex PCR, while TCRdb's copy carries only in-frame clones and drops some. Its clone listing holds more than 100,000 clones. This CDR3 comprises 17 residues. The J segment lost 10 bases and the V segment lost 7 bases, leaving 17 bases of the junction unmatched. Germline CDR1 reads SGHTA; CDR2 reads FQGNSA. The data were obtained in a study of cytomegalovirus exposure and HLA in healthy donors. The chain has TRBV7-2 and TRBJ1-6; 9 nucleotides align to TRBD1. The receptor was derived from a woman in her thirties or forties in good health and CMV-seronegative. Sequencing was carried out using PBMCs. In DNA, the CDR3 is TGTGCCAGCACCGTCACACAGGGGGCCCGAGTGGGGTCACCCCTCCACTTT. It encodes CASTVTQGARVGSPLHF.